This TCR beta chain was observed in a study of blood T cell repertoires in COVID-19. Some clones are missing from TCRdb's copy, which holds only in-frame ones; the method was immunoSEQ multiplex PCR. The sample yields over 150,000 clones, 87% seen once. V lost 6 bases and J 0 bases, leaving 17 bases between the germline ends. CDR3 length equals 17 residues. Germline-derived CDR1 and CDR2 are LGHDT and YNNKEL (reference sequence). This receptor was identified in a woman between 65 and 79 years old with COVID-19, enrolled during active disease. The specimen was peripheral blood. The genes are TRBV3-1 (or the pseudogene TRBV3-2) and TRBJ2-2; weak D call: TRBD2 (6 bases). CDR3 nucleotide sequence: TGTGCCAGCAGACATCACGGAGGGGCCACGAACACCGGGGAGCTGTTTTTT. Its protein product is CASRHHGGATNTGELFF.